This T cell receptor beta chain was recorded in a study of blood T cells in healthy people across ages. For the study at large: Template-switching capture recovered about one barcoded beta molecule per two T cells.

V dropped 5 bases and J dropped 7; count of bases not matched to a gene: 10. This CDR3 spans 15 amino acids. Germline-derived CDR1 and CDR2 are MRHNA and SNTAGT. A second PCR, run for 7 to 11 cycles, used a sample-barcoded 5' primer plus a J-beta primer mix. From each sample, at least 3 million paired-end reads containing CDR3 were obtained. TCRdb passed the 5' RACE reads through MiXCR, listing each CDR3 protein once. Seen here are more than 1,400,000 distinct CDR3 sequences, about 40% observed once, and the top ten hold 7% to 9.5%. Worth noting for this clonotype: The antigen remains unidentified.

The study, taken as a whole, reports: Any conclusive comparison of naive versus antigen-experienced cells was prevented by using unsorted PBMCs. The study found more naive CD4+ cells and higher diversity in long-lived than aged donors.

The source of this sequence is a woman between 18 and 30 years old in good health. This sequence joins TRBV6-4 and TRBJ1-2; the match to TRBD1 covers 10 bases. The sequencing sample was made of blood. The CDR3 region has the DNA TGTGCCAGCAGTCCCGCTGGGGGACAGGGGCTTGGCTACACCTTC. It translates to CASSPAGGQGLGYTF.